This T cell receptor beta chain is from a study of T cells after somatic rescue of genetic block. Produced via immunoSEQ multiplex PCR; TCRdb's table is partial and in-frame only. The top ten clones hold about 3% of a sample with roughly 71,000 clones, just over 90% of them seen once. V lost 1 base to trimming and J lost 5 bases, with 12 bases between them. Germline-derived CDR1 and CDR2 are GTSNPN and SVGIG (reference sequence). The CDR3 spans 13 residues. The sample consisted of peripheral blood mononuclear cells (PBMCs). The chain joins TRBV30 to TRBJ2-7; the D gene is possibly TRBD2 (7 bases). The receptor comes from a man aged 30 to 45. The CDR3 region has the DNA TGTGCCTGGAGTGGGACGGGGGGCAACGAGCAGTACTTC. Its protein is CAWSGTGGNEQYF.